This T cell receptor beta chain was identified in a study of a mutant IDH1 vaccine in newly diagnosed glioma (dated by TCRdb to about 2021). Context from the whole study: Eight vaccinations were administered to patients in weeks 1, 3, 5, 7, 11, 15, 19 and 23, corresponding to visits V03 through V10. Vaccination started 4-6 weeks after radiotherapy alone, or was given together with temozolomide cycles in the groups whose treatment included chemotherapy. Of the 30 to 35 treated patients, 62.5% were male and 37.5% were female, and a mean age of roughly 40 years was recorded. Before enrollment, patients had received standard therapy of radiotherapy alone, temozolomide alone, or radiochemotherapy with temozolomide; most received the combination. Peripheral blood was drawn at six visits: V03 (baseline), V05, V07, V10, V12 and V13. For exploratory analyses, some 24 treated patients had longitudinal TCRB deep sequencing done wherever samples were available.

Beyond this particular receptor, the publication reports: Availability determined which PBMC samples were chosen for TCRB deep sequencing. Pseudoprogression appeared unrelated to alterations in the top peripheral T cell clonotypes detected by TCRB sequencing. Immune responses induced by the vaccine were seen in roughly 95% of patients across multiple MHC alleles. According to the authors, sample limitations meant that analyses of patient blood samples could not be reproduced.

The library was prepared using the immunoSEQ multiplex PCR assay. The hsTCRB Kit was used according to the manufacturer's protocol to amplify rearranged TCR beta chain sequences. Sequencing of TCRB libraries was carried out on an Illumina MiSeq. Per the authors' processing: The kit vendor's proprietary platform handled demultiplexing, trimming and gene mapping. Not all clones reach the TCRdb copy of this immuneACCESS table, which keeps in-frame sequences only. Checked studies attribute under half of the gap to unresolved V genes and leave the rest unexplained. Clone size and V and J calls were adopted from that table, with D and trimming inferred from the DNA. For this sample there are roughly 42,000 clones; 80% to 90% appear just once. The top ten clonotypes cover roughly 1.8% of the sample. This clone was counted a single time. Its specific antigen is unknown. Per-nucleotide qualities are absent, and no much larger clonotype sits a single base away.

The time point label on this specimen signifies: week 5, during vaccination. Each vaccine dose, consisting of 300 ug of a 20-mer mutant IDH1 peptide in Montanide, was administered subcutaneously with topical imiquimod. Newly diagnosed WHO grade 3 or 4 IDH1-mutant astrocytomas showing loss of nuclear ATRX were present in the donors. The samples were drawn from NOA16, a multicentre, single-arm, open-label phase I trial in Germany that tested a mutant IDH1 peptide vaccine in humans for the first time. Genomic DNA for TCRB sequencing was extracted from EDTA blood using the DNeasy Blood and Tissue Kit. This material consisted of PBMCs, taken from a glioma patient whose treatment included an IDH1 peptide vaccine. The clonotype originates from a middle-aged man with glioma.

The DNA sequence is TGTGCCAGCAGCCCCAGACTAGCGGGAGGGCACGGGGAGCTGTTTTTT. Its translation reads: CASSPRLAGGHGELFF. The chain is made from TRBV9 and TRBJ2-2; TRBD2 lines up with 14 middle nucleotides. CDR1 SGDLS and CDR2 YYNGEE were looked up in the germline V gene. Counted from cysteine to phenylalanine, this CDR3 has 16 amino acids. Only the CDR3 region is kept as DNA, spanning 48 bases read in frame from base 1. Trimming removed 4 bases from V and 7 bases from J; the gene matches leave 6 bases unexplained.